Each of the 30 T cell receptor beta chains below was sequenced from the same sample in a study of beta chain features in type 1 diabetes (dated by TCRdb to the late 2010s). The library relied on the immunoSEQ multiplex PCR assay. The entire isolated RNA was reverse transcribed using the High Capacity cDNA Reverse Transcription Kit, and thus expressed TCRB transcripts were sequenced. TCRdb took over this immuneACCESS table, retaining in-frame rearrangements with V and J assigned. Such tables are incomplete; in checked studies, under half of the missing clones stem from an unresolved V gene, and the remainder is unexplained. This sample gives about 320,000 clones in total; 12% to 15% of them show up just once. Clones ranked in the top ten supply 6.7% of the sample. The specimen was central memory CD4+ T cells from blood. All receptors derive from a man under 40 in good health.

Turning to this clone: This sample includes further DNA sequences coding for the same CDR3. This chain links TRBV7-2 with TRBJ1-1; D remains unclear. The length of the CDR3 is 10 residues. V was clipped by 9 bases and J by 4 bases, with 6 bases between them. The germline V gene has CDR1 SGHTA and CDR2 FQGNSA. As DNA, the CDR3 is TGTGCCAGTTCGGGCACTGAAGCTTTCTTT. It specifies CASSGTEAFF.

The chain carries TRBV7-7 and TRBJ1-1; D call uncertain. This CDR3 is 13 amino acids long. Trimming removed 1 base at V and 4 bases at J, with 7 bases between. Germline loops: CDR1 SSHAT, CDR2 FNYEAQ (reference sequence). The DNA for the CDR3 is TGTGCCAGCAGCTTAGACGACTTCACTGAAGCTTTCTTT. This codes for CASSLDDFTEAFF.

This chain uses TRBV30 with TRBJ2-6, with unresolved D. Trimming left V 8 bases short and J 1 base short, with 12 bases between. Germline lookup yields CDR1 GTSNPN and CDR2 SVGIG (reference sequence). This CDR3 comprises 14 residues. The CDR3 loop is CASPSESGANVLTF. The CDR3 nucleotides read TGTGCCAGCCCGTCGGAATCTGGGGCCAACGTCCTGACTTTC.

This clone was counted between two and nine times. The genes are TRBV2 and TRBJ1-1; TRBD1 matches at 12 bases. The CDR3 has 16 residues. V lost 6 bases to trimming and J lost 4 bases; unmatched junction nucleotides: 9. The germline gives CDR1 SNHLY, CDR2 FYNNEI. The CDR3: CASRKGTGGLGTEAFF. The CDR3 DNA reads TGTGCCAGCAGGAAAGGGACAGGGGGCTTAGGCACTGAAGCTTTCTTT.

This clone was seen more than once but under ten times. The chain employs TRBV19 and TRBJ1-5, with D uncertain. Per the germline V gene, CDR1 is LNHDA and CDR2 is SQIVND (reference sequence). The CDR3 totals 14 residues. V dropped 7 bases and J dropped 2 bases, with 12 bases sitting between them. CDR3 region: CASMPLAGNQPQHF. The CDR3 nucleotides read TGTGCCAGTATGCCCCTTGCGGGCAATCAGCCCCAGCATTTT.

This clone was detected a few times. The chain recombines TRBV7-3 with TRBJ2-1; 10 nucleotides agree with TRBD2. V trimming: 6 bases; J trimming: 3 bases; junction bases outside the gene matches: 5. CDR3 length: 15 residues. Per the germline V gene, CDR1 is SGHTA and CDR2 is FQGTGA. This chain's CDR3 is CASRPGTSDYNEQFF. The CDR3 DNA follows: TGTGCCAGCAGGCCCGGGACTAGCGACTACAATGAGCAGTTCTTC.

This chain uses TRBV5-4 with TRBJ1-2; perhaps TRBD1 as D (5 bases). The CDR3 consists of 14 residues. Deletions cut 4 bases from V and 8 bases from J, with 18 bases between. Germline V lookup: CDR1 SGHNT, CDR2 YYREEE (reference sequence). CDR3 loop: CASSQEGQGRGYTF. The CDR3 nucleotides are TGTGCCAGCAGCCAAGAGGGCCAGGGCCGAGGCTACACCTTC.

The genes are TRBV30 and TRBJ2-2; perhaps TRBD1 as D (5 bases). With 3 bases removed from V and 2 bases from J, the gap between germline ends came to 19 bases. The germline gives CDR1 GTSNPN, CDR2 SVGIG (reference sequence). The CDR3 spans 17 residues. CDR3 DNA: TGTGCCTGGAGAACAGGCGCTTTTGCCCTTAACACCGGGGAGCTGTTTTTT. Translating it yields CAWRTGAFALNTGELFF. Based on the CDR3 plus reference TRBV30 and TRBJ2-2, the full variable domain is SQTIHQWPATLVQPVGSPLSLECTVEGTSNPNLYWYRQAAGRGLQLLFYSVGIGQISSEVPQNLSASRPQDRQFILSSKKLLLSDSGFYLCAWRTGAFALNTGELFFGEGSRLTVL.

The chain couples TRBV5-1 to TRBJ1-2; D gene unclear. The ends were cut back, 1 base at V and 2 bases at J, with 9 bases in the middle. Looked up from germline, CDR1 is SGHRS and CDR2 is YFSETQ. The CDR3 loop spans 14 amino acids. The CDR3 protein is CASSLQAENYGYTF. DNA for the CDR3: TGCGCCAGCAGCTTGCAGGCGGAGAACTATGGCTACACCTTC.

The rearrangement uses TRBV7-9 and TRBJ2-7; no firm D call. V lost 0 bases to trimming and J lost 3 bases, with 9 bases between them. The CDR3 runs to 14 residues. Germline V CDR1 and CDR2: SEHNR, FQNEAQ (reference sequence). The CDR3 DNA follows: TGTGCCAGCAGCTTAGCGCGAGGAAACTACGAGCAGTACGTC. It codes for CASSLARGNYEQYV.

The chain joins TRBV19 to TRBJ1-5; D might be TRBD1 (6 bases). The V gene's germline CDR1 is LNHDA and CDR2 SQIVND (reference sequence). The CDR3 length is 17 residues. V gave up 2 bases and J gave up 5 bases, with 19 bases separating them. CDR3 in amino acids: CASSITGNRVSYQPQHF. CDR3 bases: TGTGCCAGTAGTATAACAGGGAATCGGGTTTCATATCAGCCCCAGCATTTT.

The chain joins TRBV7-8 to TRBJ1-2; maybe TRBD1 (5 bases). The CDR3 covers 15 residues. V was clipped by 4 bases and J by 7 bases, with 19 bases between them. Germline-derived CDR1 and CDR2 are SGHVS and FQNEAQ. Here the CDR3 reads CASSSTSGTGSGYTF. The CDR3 DNA sequence: TGTGCCAGCAGCTCTACGTCCGGGACCGGGAGTGGCTACACCTTC.

This clone appeared a few times. The genes are TRBV5-6 and TRBJ1-4; D possibly corresponds to TRBD1 (5 bases). Deletions cut 4 bases from V and 3 bases from J, with 13 bases between. CDR1 and CDR2 from the germline V gene are SGHDT and YYEEEE. The CDR3 totals 15 residues. DNA of the CDR3: TGTGCCAGCAGCCCCCGAGGGGCTGCTAATGAAAAACTGTTTTTT. This encodes CASSPRGAANEKLFF.

The chain joins TRBV11-2 to TRBJ1-2, with D possibly being TRBD1 (5 bases). Per the germline V gene, CDR1 is SGHAT and CDR2 is FQNNGV. The CDR3 consists of 14 residues. Trimming took off 5 bases at V and 8 bases at J, with 18 bases between the two ends. CDR3: CASSAGGLGAGYTF. The CDR3 bases are TGTGCCAGCAGCGCCGGTGGCCTCGGGGCGGGCTACACCTTC. Combining the CDR3 with reference TRBV11-2 and TRBJ1-2 gives the whole variable domain EAGVAQSPRYKIIEKRQSVAFWCNPISGHATLYWYQQILGQGPKLLIQFQNNGVVDDSQLPKDRFSAERLKGVDSTLKIQPAKLEDSAVYLCASSAGGLGAGYTFGSGTRLTVV.

In this sample, this clone turned up a few times. The gene calls are TRBV7-2 and TRBJ1-4; perhaps TRBD1 as D (5 bases). Trimming left V 2 bases short and J 8 bases short, with 15 bases between. Germline V gene data show CDR1 as SGHTA and CDR2 as FQGNSA. The CDR3 loop spans 15 amino acids. In nucleotides, the CDR3 is TGTGCCAGCAGCTTATCCACAGGCCGCAAAGAAAAACTGTTTTTT. Translation gives CASSLSTGRKEKLFF.

The chain uses TRBV19 and TRBJ1-1; TRBD1 might be the D (5 bases). This CDR3 has 12 residues. Germline V gene sequence: CDR1 LNHDA, CDR2 SQIVND (reference sequence). The ends were cut back, 5 bases at V and 10 bases at J, with 14 bases in the middle. Written as DNA, the CDR3 is TGTGCCAGTAGTCCTACGCTGGGGGGAGCTTTCTTT. Translated: CASSPTLGGAFF.

This clone was seen repeatedly, ten times or more. The chain links TRBV5-6 to TRBJ2-2, with 9 positions matching TRBD2. Trimming removed 4 bases from V and 5 bases from J; junction bases left unmatched: 9. The CDR3 contains 16 residues. Germline CDR1 reads SGHDT; CDR2 reads YYEEEE. CDR3 sequence (DNA): TGTGCCAGCAGCCCAAGAGCGGGAGGAGGAACCGGGGAGCTGTTTTTT. It codes for CASSPRAGGGTGELFF.

This clone was seen more than once but under ten times. The chain combines TRBV5-1 with TRBJ2-1, with 10 bases that match TRBD2. This CDR3 has 15 residues. Per germline, CDR1 SGHRS and CDR2 YFSETQ. V shed 7 bases and J 4 bases; nucleotides not matched to a gene: 8. The CDR3 nucleotides read TGCGCCAGCGGAGCGGGAGGGGGGATATACAATGAGCAGTTCTTC. The encoded protein is CASGAGGGIYNEQFF.

The table lists this clone with a few counts. The chain uses TRBV7-9 and TRBJ2-7; tentatively, D is TRBD2 (6 bases). Germline loops: CDR1 SEHNR, CDR2 FQNEAQ (reference sequence). There are 13 residues in the CDR3. Trimming shortened V by 5 bases and J by 4 bases, and 12 bases separated the two germline ends. The CDR3 reads CASSDQTSYEQYV. CDR3 in DNA: TGTGCCAGCAGCGATCAGACTAGTTACGAGCAGTACGTC.

V is TRBV5-6 and J is TRBJ2-3; 15 nucleotides agree with TRBD2. CDR1 and CDR2 (germline): SGHDT, YYEEEE. The J segment lost 5 bases and the V segment lost 4 bases, leaving 8 bases of the junction unmatched. The CDR3 has 17 residues. DNA for the CDR3: TGTGCCAGCAGCCTCAATAGGGGACTAGCGGGAGGAGATACGCAGTATTTT. It codes for CASSLNRGLAGGDTQYF. Full variable domain (missing parts from reference TRBV5-6 and TRBJ2-3): DAGVTQSPTHLIKTRGQQVTLRCSPKSGHDTVSWYQQALGQGPQFIFQYYEEEERQRGNFPDRFSGHQFPNYSSELNVNALLLGDSALYLCASSLNRGLAGGDTQYFGPGTRLTVL.

V and J are TRBV5-6 and TRBJ2-7; TRBD2 aligns across 8 bases. Germline-derived CDR1 and CDR2 are SGHDT and YYEEEE. The CDR3 runs to 14 residues. V gave up 5 bases and J gave up 4 bases; unmatched junction bases: 8. The CDR3 loop is CASSPHGGAYEQYF. DNA of the CDR3: TGTGCCAGCAGTCCCCACGGGGGGGCGTACGAGCAGTACTTC.

This clone was observed a handful of times. The junction differs from germline at one of its ends, possibly a read error. The chain has TRBV7-7 and TRBJ2-1; D gene uncertain. The CDR3 has 13 residues. CDR1 is SSHAT and CDR2 is FNYEAQ in the germline V gene (reference sequence). This CDR3 reads CASSHGTGNEQFF. Written as DNA, the CDR3 is TGTGCTAGCAGCCATGGTACTGGCAATGAGCAGTTCTTC.

The CDR3 here is CASSPAPGQGFLSPQYF. The CDR3 DNA reads as TGTGCCAGCTCACCCGCTCCGGGACAGGGGTTTTTGTCACCGCAGTATTTT. This rearrangement joins TRBV18 to TRBJ2-3; TRBD1 matches 10 bases. Germline V lookup: CDR1 KGHSH, CDR2 LQKENI. V gave up 3 bases and J gave up 10 bases; unmatched junction bases: 16. This CDR3 is built from 17 residues. The full variable domain, its missing parts supplied by reference TRBV18 and TRBJ2-3, is NAGVMQNPRHLVRRRGQEARLRCSPMKGHSHVYWYRQLPEEGLKFMVYLQKENIIDESGMPKERFSAEFPKEGPSILRIQQVVRGDSAAYFCASSPAPGQGFLSPQYFGPGTRLTVL.

This chain joins TRBV7-2 and TRBJ2-3; no clear D gene. This CDR3 spans 13 amino acids. The germline CDR1 and CDR2 sequences are SGHTA and FQGNSA. V lost 4 bases and J 6 bases, leaving 11 bases between the germline ends. In DNA form, the CDR3 reads TGTGCCAGCAGCTCGTACACCGACGATACGCAGTATTTT. Its translation is CASSSYTDDTQYF. The entire variable domain, with the rest obtained from reference TRBV7-2 and TRBJ2-3, is as follows: GAGVSQSPSNKVTEKGKDVELRCDPISGHTALYWYRQSLGQGLEFLIYFQGNSAPDKSGLPSDRFSAERTGGSVSTLTIQRTQQEDSAVYLCASSSYTDDTQYFGPGTRLTVL.

This clone was picked up a small number of times. The V and J genes are TRBV7-9 and TRBJ2-3; D perhaps matches TRBD2 (6 bases). CDR1 is SEHNR, CDR2 FQNEAQ, per germline (reference sequence). V gave up 1 base and J gave up 2 bases, with 13 bases separating them. The length of the CDR3 is 16 residues. The CDR3 loop is CASSLVTAGITDTQYF. CDR3 DNA: TGTGCCAGCAGCTTAGTGACAGCGGGCATCACAGATACGCAGTATTTT.

This clone was observed a handful of times. V usage is TRBV6-5 and J usage is TRBJ2-3; D possibly uses TRBD1 or TRBD2 (5 bases each). V was cut by 5 bases and J by 3 bases, with 12 bases left in between. The germline CDR1 and CDR2 sequences are MNHEY and SVGAGI. This CDR3 region has 14 residues. CDR3 region: CASSTDGATDTQYF. CDR3 DNA: TGTGCCAGCAGTACCGACGGGGCGACAGATACGCAGTATTTT.

The rearrangement uses TRBV7-2 and TRBJ2-5; D ambiguous. Matching the DNA end better, TRBJ2-7 makes the J call doubtful. The CDR3 runs to 14 residues. Per germline, CDR1 SGHTA and CDR2 FQGNSA. The CDR3 bases are TGTGCCAGCAGCTCAAGTGCGAGCTCCTACGAGCAGTACTTC. Residues: CASSSSASSYEQYF.

This clone was observed a few times. This chain connects TRBV19 to TRBJ2-1; TRBD2 aligns across 7 bases. Germline V gene sequence: CDR1 LNHDA, CDR2 SQIVND (reference sequence). The CDR3 has 14 amino acids. Trimming at V came to 5 bases and at J to 1 base, leaving 2 bases not matched to a gene. The CDR3 region has the DNA TGTGCCAGTAGTTACGGGAGGTCCTACAATGAGCAGTTCTTC. Translation: CASSYGRSYNEQFF.

This clone was counted between two and nine times. The rearrangement links TRBV14 to TRBJ1-1; no definite D call. The germline V and J ends were trimmed by 2 bases and 1 base, with 11 bases remaining between them. The CDR3 is 15 residues long. Germline V gene data show CDR1 as SGHDN and CDR2 as FVKESK. The CDR3 bases are TGTGCCAGCAGCCAATGGACGGATTGGAACACTGAAGCTTTCTTT. As protein: CASSQWTDWNTEAFF.

The chain has TRBV6-5 and TRBJ2-5; D ambiguous. The CDR3 is 14 residues long. The germline CDR1 and CDR2 sequences are MNHEY and SVGAGI. With 4 bases removed from V and 3 bases from J, the gap between germline ends came to 12 bases. The CDR3 sequence is CASSSPRGEETQYF. DNA for the CDR3: TGTGCCAGCAGTTCCCCCCGCGGAGAAGAGACCCAGTACTTC.